Presented here are 28 T cell receptor beta chains from one specimen sequenced in a study of blood T cell repertoires in COVID-19. Sequencing used immunoSEQ multiplex PCR; TCRdb keeps in-frame clones, though not all of them. The sample includes under 300,000 clones, roughly 89% of them seen just once. The sequenced sample consisted of peripheral blood. The receptors were sampled from a man in his fifties or sixties with acute or convalescent COVID-19.

J is TRBJ2-1 and V is TRBV19; TRBD2 matches at 10 bases. CDR1 is LNHDA and CDR2 is SQIVND in the germline V gene (reference sequence). V trimming: 8 bases; J trimming: 6 bases; junction bases outside the gene matches: 10. The CDR3 totals 15 residues. CDR3: CASRFLAGEVNEQFF. The CDR3 DNA reads as TGTGCCAGTCGATTCCTAGCGGGGGAGGTCAATGAGCAGTTCTTC.

The chain joins TRBV5-4 to TRBJ2-3; the match to TRBD2 covers 13 bases. The CDR3 contains 16 residues. The ends lost 4 bases at V and 4 bases at J; junction bases unmatched: 6. Germline V gene lookup returns CDR1 SGHNT and CDR2 YYREEE (reference sequence). The CDR3, as DNA: TGTGCCAGCAGCCTTAAACTAGCGGGGGGGGCAGATACGCAGTATTTT. Its protein is CASSLKLAGGADTQYF.

This clone has a handful of counts. The V and J genes are TRBV6-2 or TRBV6-3 and TRBJ2-7; a weak D match, TRBD1 (7 bases). The CDR3 consists of 16 residues. Germline V gene lookup returns CDR1 MNHEY and CDR2 SVGEGT. Trimming took off 2 bases at V and 3 bases at J, with 17 bases between the two ends. This chain's CDR3 is CASSYGGQFGGYEQYF. DNA for the CDR3: TGTGCCAGCAGTTACGGGGGACAGTTCGGGGGCTACGAGCAGTACTTC.

This chain uses TRBV7-2 with TRBJ1-1, with 7 nucleotides matching TRBD1. Germline V gives CDR1 SGHTA, CDR2 FQGNSA. CDR3 length equals 16 residues. With 6 bases clipped from V and 4 bases from J, the junction kept 14 bases outside the gene matches. CDR3 sequence: CASRRRQGFTSTEAFF. The DNA for the CDR3 is TGTGCCAGCAGACGTAGACAGGGTTTTACGAGCACTGAAGCTTTCTTT.

This clone was seen just once. The chain has TRBV3-1 (or the pseudogene TRBV3-2) and TRBJ2-1; TRBD2 might be the D (6 bases). Between the trimmed V and J ends, which lost 1 base and 4 bases, there was a span of 14 bases. CDR1 and CDR2 from the germline V gene are LGHDT and YNNKEL (reference sequence). CDR3 length: 16 residues. CDR3 in amino acids: CASSQVAVEAYNEQFF. The CDR3 region has the DNA TGTGCCAGCAGCCAAGTAGCGGTAGAGGCGTACAATGAGCAGTTCTTC.

This chain joins TRBV5-8 and TRBJ1-5; D possibly corresponds to TRBD1 (6 bases). The CDR3 is 12 residues long. The ends were cut back, 7 bases at V and 4 bases at J, with 9 bases in the middle. Germline V lookup: CDR1 SGHTS, CDR2 YDEGEE. The CDR3 bases are TGTGCCAGCCAGGGGTCGAATCAGCCCCAGCATTTT. Protein: CASQGSNQPQHF.

This chain links TRBV2 with TRBJ2-3, with no clear D. Germline V gene data show CDR1 as SNHLY and CDR2 as FYNNEI. The germline V and J ends were trimmed by 5 bases and 4 bases, with 10 bases remaining between them. This CDR3 has 13 amino acids. The CDR3 DNA reads as TGTGCCAGCAGTTCTATAAGCCCAGATACGCAGTATTTT. Translating it yields CASSSISPDTQYF.

V and J are TRBV28 and TRBJ1-1; D is perhaps TRBD1 (5 bases). From germline, CDR1 is MDHEN and CDR2 SYDVKM. V lost 2 bases to trimming and J lost 10 bases, with 11 bases between them. The CDR3 runs 12 residues. The CDR3 DNA sequence: TGTGCCAGCAGTTTAACGGGGCGGGGAGCTTTCTTT. It is translated as CASSLTGRGAFF.

This clone came up once. J is TRBJ2-3 and V is TRBV5-3; TRBD2 aligns across 12 bases. TRBV5-3 falls under the ORF class, with uncertain function. The CDR3 length is 20 residues. The trim removed 0 bases at V and 5 bases at J, leaving 16 bases unmatched. For the CDR3, the DNA is TGTGCCAGAAGCTTGGGGCTAGCGGGGGGGCTACGGTTTTATCTAGATACGCAGTATTTT. Residues: CARSLGLAGGLRFYLDTQYF.

The chain is built from TRBV9 and TRBJ2-2; D is possibly TRBD2 (5 bases). The CDR3 is 15 amino acids. Germline values: CDR1 SGDLS, CDR2 YYNGEE. Trimming stripped 3 bases from V and 0 bases from J, with 9 bases between. CDR3 in amino acids: CASSAWGANTGELFF. As DNA, the CDR3 is TGTGCCAGCAGCGCGTGGGGAGCGAACACCGGGGAGCTGTTTTTT.

The chain combines TRBV10-2 with TRBJ2-3, with TRBD1 matching over 8 bases. Germline CDR1 and CDR2: WSHSY and SAAADI. Trimming took 6 bases from V and 2 from J; bases not matched to a gene: 4. CDR3 length: 14 amino acids. The CDR3: CASSPTGVTDTQYF. The CDR3 DNA reads TGCGCCAGCAGCCCGACAGGGGTCACAGATACGCAGTATTTT.

This rearrangement joins TRBV5-1 to TRBJ2-5; D gene unclear. Germline V gives CDR1 SGHRS, CDR2 YFSETQ. The CDR3 has 15 amino acids. Trimming pared 0 bases from V and 5 bases from J, leaving 14 bases between. CDR3 loop: CASSLALTDRETQYF. In DNA, the CDR3 is TGCGCCAGCAGCTTGGCTTTAACAGACCGGGAGACCCAGTACTTC.

V usage is TRBV6-5 and J usage is TRBJ2-7; the D gene is possibly TRBD1 (6 bases). V lost 0 bases and J 1 base, leaving 10 bases between the germline ends. The CDR3 totals 15 residues. Germline assignment: CDR1 MNHEY and CDR2 SVGAGI. The CDR3 loop is CASSYSLQGSYEQYF. The CDR3 region has the DNA TGTGCCAGCAGTTACTCGTTGCAGGGGTCCTACGAGCAGTACTTC.

The chain joins TRBV7-3 to TRBJ2-7; D gene uncertain. The CDR3 spans 13 residues. CDR1 is SGHTA, CDR2 FQGTGA, per germline. The V and J ends lost 4 bases and 6 bases respectively, with 13 bases between them. The CDR3 region is CASSSRSGTEQYF. DNA for the CDR3: TGTGCCAGCAGCTCCCGGTCAGGAACCGAGCAGTACTTC.

CDR3 DNA: TGTGCCAGCAGCACCTCCTGGGGGGGGATTCCCTACGAGCAGTACTTC. The encoded protein is CASSTSWGGIPYEQYF. V usage is TRBV7-8 and J usage is TRBJ2-7; 7 nucleotides match TRBD2. Germline CDR1 and CDR2: SGHVS and FQNEAQ. V trimming: 5 bases; J trimming: 2 bases; junction bases outside the gene matches: 12. This CDR3 has 16 amino acids.

The J gene is TRBJ1-2, the V gene TRBV25-1; the match to TRBD1 covers 7 bases. Germline CDR1 is MGHDK and CDR2 is SYGVNS. V shed 3 bases, J shed 3 bases, and the junction held 7 bases outside the gene matches. CDR3 length: 15 residues. CDR3 in DNA: TGTGCCAGCAGTGAGAGACAGGGAGGAGACTATGGCTACACCTTC. It specifies CASSERQGGDYGYTF.

The chain combines TRBV24-1 with TRBJ2-1; a weak D match, TRBD2 (5 bases). The germline V gene encodes CDR1 KGHDR and CDR2 SFDVKD. This CDR3 has 13 amino acids. Trimming cost V 8 bases and J 5 bases, with 12 bases left between them. The CDR3 DNA reads as TGTGCCACCATGTCTAGCAGAAACAATGAGCAGTTCTTC. Translation: CATMSSRNNEQFF.

The V gene is TRBV7-9, the J gene TRBJ2-7; TRBD2 aligns across 8 bases. Germline V gene data show CDR1 as SEHNR and CDR2 as FQNEAQ (reference sequence). The V gene end was trimmed by 5 bases and the J gene end by 3 bases; junction bases not matched to a gene: 21. This CDR3 is 19 amino acids long. The CDR3 reads CASSLRGGAASTNFYEQYF. CDR3 sequence (DNA): TGTGCCAGCAGCCTCCGGGGGGGGGCGGCTTCAACTAATTTCTACGAGCAGTACTTC.

V usage is TRBV5-1 and J usage is TRBJ2-5, with TRBD2 identical over 11 bases. CDR3 length: 15 amino acids. CDR1 is SGHRS and CDR2 is YFSETQ in the germline V gene. The trim removed 4 bases at V and 1 base at J, leaving 3 bases unmatched. CDR3 protein: CASSRGLAVQETQYF. CDR3 DNA: TGCGCCAGCAGCAGGGGACTAGCGGTCCAAGAGACCCAGTACTTC.

The rearrangement uses TRBV5-1 and TRBJ1-2, with 10 nucleotides matching TRBD1. The ends lost 4 bases at V and 8 bases at J; junction bases unmatched: 20. Germline V gives CDR1 SGHRS, CDR2 YFSETQ. This CDR3 region has 18 residues. CDR3 amino acids: CASSQVSGTGASFWGYTF. In DNA form, the CDR3 reads TGCGCCAGCAGCCAAGTATCCGGGACAGGGGCCTCATTTTGGGGCTACACCTTC.

CDR3 residues: CASSPPIGDEQYF. In DNA form, the CDR3 reads TGTGCCAGCAGCCCGCCTATAGGGGACGAGCAGTACTTC. The chain carries TRBV7-8 and TRBJ2-7, with a weak D call TRBD1 (5 bases). This CDR3 has 13 amino acids. The V gene's germline CDR1 is SGHVS and CDR2 FQNEAQ. V gave up 5 bases and J gave up 5 bases, with 13 bases separating them.

The chain combines TRBV27 with TRBJ1-2, with D possibly matching TRBD1 (6 bases). This CDR3 spans 17 amino acids. V dropped 4 bases and J dropped 9 bases, with 27 bases sitting between them. Germline values: CDR1 MNHEY, CDR2 SMNVEV (reference sequence). As DNA, the CDR3 is TGTGCCAGCAGTTCGACCCTTAACGGCGGCAGGGGTAGGAGCTACACCTTC. Protein sequence: CASSSTLNGGRGRSYTF.

The chain combines TRBV7-9 with TRBJ2-1, with 14 nucleotides matching TRBD2. Germline CDR1 is SEHNR and CDR2 is FQNEAQ (reference sequence). V trimming: 10 bases; J trimming: 2 bases; junction bases outside the gene matches: 7. This CDR3 spans 16 amino acids. This CDR3 is CATGLAGGATYNEQFF. For the CDR3, the DNA is TGTGCCACAGGACTAGCGGGGGGTGCAACCTACAATGAGCAGTTCTTC.

The gene calls are TRBV23-1 and TRBJ2-7, with a tentative D call TRBD2 (7 bases). TRBV23-1 is sorted into the ORF group, with uncertain function. CDR3 length equals 14 residues. The V end was cut by 1 base, the J end by 3 bases, with 10 bases between. The CDR3 DNA sequence: TGCGCCAGCAGTCAATGGGGGGGGCTCTACGAGCAGTACTTC. Protein sequence: CASSQWGGLYEQYF.

The chain links TRBV6-4 to TRBJ1-1; TRBD1 agrees at 8 bases. The CDR3 loop spans 13 amino acids. The germline gives CDR1 MRHNA, CDR2 SNTAGT. The junction had 1 base not matched to a gene; V was cut back by 3 bases and J by 4 bases. This CDR3 is CASSEGTGTEAFF. The CDR3, as DNA: TGTGCCAGCAGTGAGGGGACAGGCACTGAAGCTTTCTTT.

The J gene is TRBJ1-2, the V gene TRBV21-1; the table names TRBD1, a call not compared with the DNA. TRBV21-1 is marked as a pseudogene. The CDR3 length is 15 residues. CDR3 bases: TGTGCCAGCAGGGGACAGGCCCTAGGTGTCTATGGCTACACCTTC. Protein product: CASRGQALGVYGYTF.

The chain carries TRBV7-3 and TRBJ2-1; no reliable D call. The CDR3 contains 13 residues. CDR1 and CDR2 (germline): SGHTA, FQGTGA. V was shortened by 4 bases and J by 4 bases, with 8 bases between the two germline ends. CDR3 coding DNA: TGTGCCAGCAGCTCCTACCCTTACAATGAGCAGTTCTTC. It is translated as CASSSYPYNEQFF.

This chain links TRBV19 with TRBJ2-1; 8 nucleotides line up with TRBD1. CDR3 length equals 15 residues. V lost 4 bases, J lost 8 bases, and 10 bases stayed unmatched. The germline V gene encodes CDR1 LNHDA and CDR2 SQIVND (reference sequence). CDR3 bases: TGTGCCAGTAGTAAAGACAGGGGTGTTGAGGATGAGCAGTTCTTC. It is translated as CASSKDRGVEDEQFF.